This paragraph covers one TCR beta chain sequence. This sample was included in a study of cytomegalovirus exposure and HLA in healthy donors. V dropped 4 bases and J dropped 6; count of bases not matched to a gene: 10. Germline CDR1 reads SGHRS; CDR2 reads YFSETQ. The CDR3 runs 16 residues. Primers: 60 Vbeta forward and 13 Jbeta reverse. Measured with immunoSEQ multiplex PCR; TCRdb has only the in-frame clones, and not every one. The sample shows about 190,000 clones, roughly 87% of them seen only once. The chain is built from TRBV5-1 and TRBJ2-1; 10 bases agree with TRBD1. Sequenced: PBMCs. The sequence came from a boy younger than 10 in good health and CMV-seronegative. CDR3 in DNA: TGCGCCAGCAGCGTCGGAGGGACAGGGGTCATCAATGAGCAGTTCTTC. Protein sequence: CASSVGGTGVINEQFF.